The present T cell receptor beta chain was sequenced within a study of blood T cell repertoires in COVID-19. Background on the study: The United States, Italy and Spain provided the acute and convalescent COVID-19 samples. From T cells, B-cell-depleted T cells, or PBMCs came the material, which was cDNA or gDNA.

How the authors handled the data: Researchers report that nucleated cell counts were estimated from reference gene primer amplification. This table comes from immunoSEQ multiplex PCR, and its TCRdb copy is limited to in-frame clones, with some not included. V, J and clone size reflect that table, while D and trimming were determined from the DNA. The table has 200,000 to 300,000 clones, roughly 76% seen once. Patients of the Seattle cohort, enrolled during active infection, were followed longitudinally. This sequence was found in a woman older than 75 with COVID-19, enrolled during active disease. Material: peripheral blood.

In DNA form, the CDR3 reads TGTGCCAGCAGCTTATTTTCACCGACTGTGGGTCAGCCCCAGCATTTT. This sequence encodes CASSLFSPTVGQPQHF. V and J are TRBV7-8 and TRBJ1-5; D unclear. The CDR3 has 16 residues. Trimming removed 2 bases at V and 6 bases at J, with 17 bases between. Germline CDR1 SGHVS, CDR2 FQNEAQ.